The subject of this entry is one TCR beta chain. Clones were sequenced by immunoSEQ multiplex PCR, and TCRdb holds only the in-frame ones, with some missing. The profile shows about 170,000 clones, approximately 91% of them singletons. While infection was still active, Seattle patients were enrolled and then followed longitudinally. This sample stems from a study of blood T cell repertoires in COVID-19. About the research overall: Some COVID-19 samples were acute and others convalescent; all came from the United States, Italy and Spain. T cells, B-cell-depleted T cells, or PBMCs provided the cDNA or gDNA that served as material.

The CDR3 extends over 17 amino acids. In germline, CDR1 is LNHNV, CDR2 YYDKDF (reference sequence). The junction had 12 bases not matched to a gene; V was cut back by 5 bases and J by 8 bases. This receptor was taken from a man in his late teens or twenties with COVID-19, enrolled during active disease. The V and J genes are TRBV15 and TRBJ2-1; TRBD2 matches 13 bases. What was sequenced was peripheral blood. The chain's CDR3 is CATSARGLAGESHEQFF. In DNA form, the CDR3 reads TGTGCCACCAGCGCCCGCGGACTAGCGGGAGAGTCTCATGAGCAGTTCTTC. Full variable domain (rest looked up from reference TRBV15 and TRBJ2-1): DAMVIQNPRYQVTQFGKPVTLSCSQTLNHNVMYWYQQKSSQAPKLLFHYYDKDFNNEADTPDNFQSRRPNTSFCFLDIRSPGLGDTAMYLCATSARGLAGESHEQFFGPGTRLTVL.